This TCR beta chain originates from a study of CD8 T cells in ankylosing spondylitis. Study-wide findings and caveats: Some motif variants had been reported before (in reactive arthritis synovial fluid and blood). As for the disease-linked clones, they showed a CD8+ phenotype and occurred at relatively low frequencies in peripheral blood.

Losses at the gene ends were 8 bases for V and 3 bases for J; bases not matched to a gene: 11. CDR3 length equals 17 residues. Germline-derived CDR1 and CDR2 are SQVTM and ANQGSEA. This clonotype has at least ten counts. Antigen specificity is unknown. TCRdb itself ran the 5' RACE reads through MiXCR, one entry per CDR3 protein. The data hold a few hundred thousand distinct CDR3 sequences, with 18% observed a single time. The receptor was isolated from a male donor with ankylosing spondylitis or in good health (not recorded which). The chain is built from TRBV29-1 and TRBJ2-1, with TRBD2 identical over 15 bases. The source material was blood, either unsorted or a sorted T cell fraction (not recorded which). The CDR3 loop is CSLAGTSGRKVYNEQFF. The CDR3 DNA reads TGCAGCCTCGCCGGGACTAGCGGGAGGAAGGTCTACAATGAGCAGTTCTTC.